This T cell receptor (beta chain) emerged from a study of cytomegalovirus exposure and HLA in healthy donors. Broader study findings: Subsequent analysis found a tendency for first-cohort TCR clusters to co-occur within the 110 or so validation repertoires.

The CDR3 runs 17 residues. CDR1 and CDR2 (germline): SSHAT, FNYEAQ (reference sequence). With respect to this clone: Antigen: not known. At one end, the junction sequence differs from germline, possibly due to a read error.

Assay: immunoSEQ multiplex PCR; the TCRdb copy retains only in-frame clones and omits some. Of roughly 56,000 clones listed, around nine tenths are singletons. The chain joins TRBV7-7 to TRBJ2-2; TRBD2 aligns across 10 bases. The sequence derives from a man aged 18-30 years in good health and CMV-seronegative. The sequencing input was PBMCs. The CDR3 spells CASSLAPLAGVIGELFF. In nucleotides, the CDR3 is TGTGCTAGCAGCTTAGCGCCCCTAGCGGGAGTTATCGGGGAGCTGTTTTTT.